The 10 T cell receptor beta chains reported below all come from one sample, sequenced in a study of regulatory and conventional T cells in RAG deficiency. Repertoires were generated with immunoSEQ multiplex PCR, while TCRdb's copy carries only in-frame clones and drops some. There are 30,000 to 40,000 clones in the sample; approximately 89% occur only once, and around 13% lies in the top ten. These data also formed part of another study, on regulatory T cells. Per that paper: Primers: 52 TRBV forward and 13 TRBJ reverse.

Sequenced sample: CD8+ T cells sorted from blood. All receptors come from a human donor in good health.

V is TRBV4-1 and J is TRBJ2-7; a weak D match, TRBD2 (6 bases). The CDR3 contains 14 residues. Germline-derived CDR1 and CDR2 are MGHRA and YSYEKL. The V end was cut by 1 base, the J end by 4 bases, with 11 bases between. As DNA, the CDR3 is TGCGCCAGCAGCCAAGCTGGTAGCGGATACGAGCAGTACTTC. Encoded protein: CASSQAGSGYEQYF.

J is TRBJ1-1 and V is TRBV5-1; D gene unclear. Germline assignment: CDR1 SGHRS and CDR2 YFSETQ. The CDR3 sequence is 16 residues long. V was trimmed by 1 base and J by 4 bases, leaving 17 bases between them. CDR3 nucleotides: TGCGCCAGCAGCTTGACCTTCACTCTGGCGATCACTGAAGCTTTCTTT. It translates to CASSLTFTLAITEAFF.

This chain joins TRBV5-3 and TRBJ1-2, with 8 bases fitting TRBD1. TRBV5-3 is sorted into the ORF group, with uncertain function. V lost 3 bases, J lost 2 bases, and 12 bases stayed unmatched. The CDR3 spans 17 residues. The chain's CDR3 is CARSSKEDRGENYGYTF. The CDR3 nucleotides read TGTGCCAGAAGCTCAAAAGAAGACAGGGGTGAAAACTATGGCTACACCTTC.

The chain joins TRBV29-1 to TRBJ1-1; D call uncertain. This CDR3 is built from 12 residues. CDR1 and CDR2 from the germline V gene are SQVTM and ANQGSEA. With 5 bases removed from V and 2 bases from J, the gap between germline ends came to 9 bases. CDR3: CSVSVINTEAFF. The CDR3 DNA sequence: TGCAGCGTTTCCGTTATCAACACTGAAGCTTTCTTT.

The chain recombines TRBV20-1 with TRBJ2-1; D might be TRBD2 (5 bases). Looked up from germline, CDR1 is DFQATT and CDR2 is SNEGSKA (reference sequence). With 6 bases removed from V and 8 bases from J, the gap between germline ends came to 11 bases. This CDR3 has 11 amino acids. The CDR3 spells CSAGAVYEQFF. In DNA, the CDR3 is TGCAGTGCCGGAGCGGTCTATGAGCAGTTCTTC.

In this sample, this clone turned up a few times. The V gene is TRBV5-1, the J gene TRBJ2-1; possible D gene TRBD2, 7 bases. The CDR3 is 16 amino acids. Between the trimmed V and J ends, which lost 0 bases and 3 bases, there was a span of 13 bases. Germline V gene data show CDR1 as SGHRS and CDR2 as YFSETQ. CDR3 region: CASSLEGGRIYNEQFF. The CDR3 nucleotides read TGCGCCAGCAGCTTGGAGGGGGGGCGAATCTACAATGAGCAGTTCTTC.

This chain connects TRBV21-1 to TRBJ2-5; the D call in the table, TRBD2, was not verified against the DNA. The J call is doubtful: the DNA matches TRBJ2-7 better. TRBV21-1 is reported as a pseudogene. CDR3 length: 16 amino acids. DNA for the CDR3: TGTGCCAGCAGCACCCCCCGACTAGCAATACCCTTCGAGCAGTACTTC. Its translation: CASSTPRLAIPFEQYF.

V is TRBV28 and J is TRBJ1-2; D is undetermined. This CDR3 is built from 13 residues. V lost 4 bases and J 7 bases, leaving 13 bases between the germline ends. Germline V gives CDR1 MDHEN, CDR2 SYDVKM. CDR3 residues: CASSSGSVRGYTF. The CDR3 DNA reads TGTGCCAGCAGTTCAGGAAGTGTGCGTGGCTACACCTTC.

This CDR3 is CASRGLASHNEQFF. The CDR3 DNA sequence: TGTGCCAGCAGAGGACTAGCGTCGCACAATGAGCAGTTCTTC. The chain is built from TRBV2 and TRBJ2-1; 9 bases line up with TRBD2. The germline CDR1 and CDR2 sequences are SNHLY and FYNNEI. V trimming: 6 bases; J trimming: 5 bases; junction bases outside the gene matches: 5. CDR3 length equals 14 residues.

This clone occurred once. The chain carries TRBV5-8 and TRBJ2-2; TRBD2 agrees at 7 bases. This CDR3 region has 19 residues. Germline V gene data show CDR1 as SGHTS and CDR2 as YDEGEE. V trimming: 0 bases; J trimming: 2 bases; junction bases outside the gene matches: 13. In DNA, the CDR3 is TGTGCCAGCAGCTTGGCGGTTTGGGGGGGAAAGACCAACACCGGGGAGCTGTTTTTT. This gives the protein CASSLAVWGGKTNTGELFF.